A single sample is the source of the 6 T cell receptor beta chains below, sequenced in a study of lymphopenia after photon versus proton radiotherapy. TCRdb's copy holds only in-frame clones and misses some; the assay was immunoSEQ multiplex PCR. The repertoire has approximately 25,000 clones, roughly 82% of them found once; the top ten carry 21%. The specimen comprised peripheral blood, sampled from a patient treated with proton-based radiotherapy. The receptors shown here come from a woman in her 70s with pancreatic cancer.

V gene TRBV25-1 combines with J gene TRBJ2-1; TRBD1 agrees at 12 bases. CDR1 is MGHDK, CDR2 SYGVNS, per germline. V shed 6 bases, J shed 8 bases, and the junction held 5 bases outside the gene matches. The CDR3 sequence is 14 residues long. The CDR3 region is CASRPGQGAYEQFF. The CDR3 nucleotides are TGTGCCAGCAGGCCGGGACAGGGGGCCTATGAGCAGTTCTTC.

The table lists this clone with a few counts. The CDR3 sequence is CASTLDSGVLEQYF. Here the CDR3 DNA reads TGTGCCAGCACCTTGGACAGTGGTGTCTTGGAGCAGTACTTC. The chain has TRBV11-3 and TRBJ2-7, with a tentative D call TRBD1 (6 bases). From germline, CDR1 is SGHNT and CDR2 YENEEA. The V gene lost 7 bases and the J gene lost 7 bases, with 20 bases spanning the gap. The CDR3 extends over 14 amino acids.

The DNA of the CDR3 is TGTGCCAGCAGTTTAGAAGTAGCGGGAGAGACCCAGTACTTC. Translating gives CASSLEVAGETQYF. The rearrangement links TRBV28 to TRBJ2-5; 7 positions agree with TRBD2. This CDR3 is 14 amino acids long. The J segment lost 4 bases and the V segment lost 2 bases, leaving 4 bases of the junction unmatched. Germline V gene data show CDR1 as MDHEN and CDR2 as SYDVKM.

This clone came up a few times. The V gene is TRBV11-2, the J gene TRBJ2-4; D unresolved. This CDR3 is 19 amino acids long. V lost 0 bases, J lost 2 bases, and 20 bases lay in between. Germline CDR1 reads SGHAT; CDR2 reads FQNNGV. The CDR3 DNA is TGTGCCAGCAGCTTAGATCCCTCACAGCGTTCTCTTTCCAAAAACATTCAGTACTTC. It encodes CASSLDPSQRSLSKNIQYF.

J is TRBJ1-6 and V is TRBV23-1, with a weak D call TRBD1 (5 bases). TRBV23-1 is identified as an open reading frame with a role that is uncertain. The CDR3 is 13 amino acids. V was trimmed by 3 bases and J by 7 bases, leaving 7 bases between them. As DNA, the CDR3 is TGCGCCAGCAGTCAGGAGGGGAATTCACCCCTCCACTTT. Encoded protein: CASSQEGNSPLHF.

By proportion, this clone is medium-sized. The chain couples TRBV6-5 to TRBJ2-7, with D perhaps TRBD1 (5 bases). Germline V gene lookup returns CDR1 MNHEY and CDR2 SVGAGI. The CDR3 runs to 13 residues. V gave up 7 bases and J gave up 0 bases, with 10 bases separating them. The CDR3 DNA reads as TGTGCCAGCACCAGGGCAAACTCCTACGAGCAGTACTTC. Translated: CASTRANSYEQYF.